The clone carrying this T cell receptor beta chain has more than one count but fewer than ten. What it binds is unknown. This sequence may be a read error, since a much larger clone differs from it by one base. Here the CDR3 omits its conserved ending phenylalanine or tryptophan, so a read error is the likely source. Treg sorting used a CD4+CD25+CD127-/low gate. MiXCR, run by TCRdb on the 5' RACE reads, gives a single entry per CDR3 protein. The data hold approximately 10,000 distinct CDR3 sequences, with more than 20% observed a single time. The CDR3 is made up of 15 amino acids. Between the trimmed V and J ends, which lost 6 bases and 0 bases, there was a span of 9 bases. General study findings and limits: Greatest tumor Treg TCR overlap was with tumor naive CD4+ cells. Whole repertoires were not studied in the larger cohort, only one V-J beta rearrangement.

The receptor was derived from a female donor with breast cancer. The sequenced sample was Tregs sorted from blood. V is TRBV12-3 or TRBV12-4 and J is TRBJ2-6; D not certain. CDR3 nucleotides: TGTGCCAGCAGCCTCATGGGCTCTGGGGCCAACGTCCTGACTTCC. Protein: CASSLMGSGANVLTS.